This TCR beta chain appears in the sequencing data of a study of cytomegalovirus exposure and HLA in healthy donors. Study as a whole: Most genotyped donors, roughly 83% of 398, had Caucasian-associated genetic ancestry.

The PCR used 60 Vbeta and 13 Jbeta primers. TCRdb keeps only in-frame clones here, not all; method: immunoSEQ multiplex PCR. Of 150,000 to 200,000 clones detected, over 80% appear once; the ten largest clones hold 1.5% to 2%. In regard to this clone: The target antigen is unknown.

Germline lookup yields CDR1 SGHVS and CDR2 FNYEAQ. This CDR3 spans 15 amino acids. Trimming took 5 bases from V and 6 from J, leaving 16 bases between them. No record was made of this donor's CMV serostatus. Whole-study findings and limits: Among TCR beta chains, those listed as cytomegalovirus-associated numbered more than 150.

The rearrangement joins TRBV7-6 to TRBJ2-2; D is perhaps TRBD2 (5 bases). The specimen sequenced was PBMCs. This TCR derives from a human donor in good health. The CDR3 here is CASSPRFGSAGELFF. The CDR3 DNA follows: TGTGCCAGCAGCCCCAGATTCGGTAGCGCCGGGGAGCTGTTTTTT.